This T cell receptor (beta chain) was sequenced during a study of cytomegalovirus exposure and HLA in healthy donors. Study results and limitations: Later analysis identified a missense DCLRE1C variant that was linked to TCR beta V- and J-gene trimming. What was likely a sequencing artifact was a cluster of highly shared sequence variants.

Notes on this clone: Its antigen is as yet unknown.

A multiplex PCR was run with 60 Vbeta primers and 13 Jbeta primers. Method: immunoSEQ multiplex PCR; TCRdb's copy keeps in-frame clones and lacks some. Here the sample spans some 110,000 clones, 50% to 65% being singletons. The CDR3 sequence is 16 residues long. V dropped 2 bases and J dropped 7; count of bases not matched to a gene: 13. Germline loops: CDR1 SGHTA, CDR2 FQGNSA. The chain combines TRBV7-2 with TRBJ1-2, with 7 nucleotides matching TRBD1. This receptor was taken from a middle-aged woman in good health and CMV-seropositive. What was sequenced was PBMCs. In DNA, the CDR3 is TGTGCCAGCAGCTTACTACCGGGACAGCTGGGAGGTGGCTACACCTTC. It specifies CASSLLPGQLGGGYTF.